This TCR beta chain was sequenced for a study of blood T cell repertoires in COVID-19. Across the whole study: There were acute and convalescent COVID-19 samples, and they came from the United States, Italy and Spain. PBMCs, B-cell-depleted T cells, or T cells provided the cDNA or gDNA that made up the material.

The CDR3 sequence is 16 residues long. J lost 7 bases, V lost 3 bases, and 14 bases had no gene match. Germline V gene sequence: CDR1 MNHEY, CDR2 SMNVEV (reference sequence). Source study methods: Quantification of nucleated cells was approximated via reference gene primer amplification. Repertoires were generated with immunoSEQ multiplex PCR, while TCRdb's copy carries only in-frame clones and drops some. The V and J calls and clone size were taken over from that table, and D and trimming were inferred from the DNA. Altogether approximately 65,000 clones are present, approximately 80% being singletons, with the ten largest covering around 23%.

The receptor was isolated from a human donor in a cohort sampled during active COVID-19. This chain joins TRBV27 and TRBJ1-2; 7 positions match TRBD1. Sequenced: peripheral blood. This chain's CDR3 is CASSFDPRTGGVGYTF. The CDR3 DNA is TGTGCCAGCAGTTTCGACCCCCGGACAGGCGGGGTTGGCTACACCTTC.